This T cell receptor (beta chain) was documented in a study of T cell repertoires in ileal Crohn's disease. Study details: Median disease duration was roughly 8.5 years; 35% to 45% smoked at surgery.

General study results and limits: Active smokers at surgery had more clonal expansions than non-smokers.

A word on this clone: What it binds is not known.

Sequencing used immunoSEQ multiplex PCR; TCRdb keeps in-frame clones, though not all of them. The sample shows more than 12,000 clones, about 73% of them seen only once. Specimen: ileal tissue. The clonotype was recovered from an adult with Crohn's disease.

For the CDR3, the DNA is TGTGCCAGTAGTATGGGACTGGGCGGGAGCCAGCCCCAGCATTTT. Translating it yields CASSMGLGGSQPQHF. The chain employs TRBV19 and TRBJ1-5, with a weak D call TRBD1 (5 bases). V was trimmed by 3 bases and J by 7 bases, leaving 16 bases between them. This CDR3 is 15 amino acids long. CDR1 and CDR2 from the germline V gene are LNHDA and SQIVND (reference sequence).